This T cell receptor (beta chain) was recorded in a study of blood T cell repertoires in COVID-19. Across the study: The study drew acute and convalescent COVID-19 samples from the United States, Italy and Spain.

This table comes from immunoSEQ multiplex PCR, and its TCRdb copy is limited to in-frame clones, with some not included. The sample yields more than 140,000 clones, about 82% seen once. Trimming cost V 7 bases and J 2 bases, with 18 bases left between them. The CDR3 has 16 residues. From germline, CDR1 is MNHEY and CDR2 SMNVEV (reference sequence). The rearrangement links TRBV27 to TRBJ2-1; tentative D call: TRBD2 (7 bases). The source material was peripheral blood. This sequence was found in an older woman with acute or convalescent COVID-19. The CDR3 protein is CASNWVGGPPYNEQFF. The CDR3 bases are TGTGCCAGCAATTGGGTGGGGGGGCCCCCCTACAATGAGCAGTTCTTC.